This TCR beta chain is from a study of CD8+ T cells in alopecia areata. Study-level information: Recipients were approximately 7-10-week-old female C3H/HeJ mice grafted with skin from roughly 6-13-month-old C3H/HeJ donors with spontaneous alopecia. Study-wide findings and caveats: Patients shared TCRs less clearly than mice did, possibly for HLA-related reasons. Lesional tissue from the scalp (especially in alopecia totalis/universalis) showed higher clonality than normal scalp. When scalp samples are sequenced, resident alphabeta T cells of normal skin are also captured.

With respect to this clone: Its target is not known. Here the gene names and germline are mouse. Other nucleotide sequences from this sample produce the same CDR3.

TCR sequencing used cDNA made by reverse transcription of extracted RNA. Profiling relied on immunoSEQ multiplex PCR, and the TCRdb table lists in-frame clones only, not all of them. Sampling found about 120,000 clones, none seen once. The sequencing sample was made of lesional skin. The receptor was isolated from a C3H/HeJ mouse with alopecia areata. This line is of MHC haplotype H2-k.

CDR3 sequence: CASSDRGRGDTQYF. CDR3 bases read: TGTGCCAGCAGTGACAGGGGGCGCGGAGAC. The chain couples TRBV13-3 to TRBJ2-5; the match to TRBD1 covers 8 bases. The read ends 4 residues before the CDR3 terminus; that terminus is restored from the germline J gene. The CDR3 runs 14 residues. Germline CDR1 NNHDY, CDR2 SYVADS. Full variable domain (missing parts from reference TRBV13-3 and TRBJ2-5): EAAVTQSPRSKVAVTGGKVTLSCHQTNNHDYMYWYRQDTGHGLRLIHYSYVADSTEKGDIPDGYKASRPSQENFSLILELASLSQTAVYFCASSDRGRGDTQYFGPGTRLLVL.